The entry below describes one T cell receptor (beta chain). This clonotype was counted between two and nine times. Its antigen is still unknown. There are no base qualities to consult, and no much larger clone falls within one base. The V end loses 5 bases and the J end loses 8 bases, and a stretch of 19 bases separates them. The CDR3 covers 15 residues, taking in both the cysteine and the phenylalanine. The only DNA kept is the CDR3, 45 bases in frame from the first base. The source of the sample is a study of response to subunit inactivated influenza vaccine (dated by TCRdb to the late 2010s). Broadly, across the study: Deep quantitative T cell receptor repertoire profiling was used in the study to track responses to a trivalent subunit inactivated influenza vaccine.

Broad study findings and their caveats: The authors suggested that each seasonal influenza vaccination may recruit only a limited number of new T cells.

In light of the paper, this sample's time point label describes: 45 days after influenza vaccine administration. The library was obtained by RT-PCR. TCRdb shows the sequencer as Illumina HiSeq 2500. TCRdb reprocessed the public reads (quality trimming at Q25 with fastp, clone calling with MiXCR) and kept in-frame beta chains. Duplicate CDR3 protein sequences are folded into a single record with the most common DNA and genes. Here the sample has over 400,000 distinct CDR3 sequences; approximately 13% occur a single time. 13% of the sample rests with the top ten. The TCR was taken from a man in his fifties who received an inactivated influenza vaccine. Donor details come from another sample of the same person, matched by shared clones. Material: PBMCs from blood, obtained about 40 days after vaccination. The sequence joins TRBV12-3 or TRBV12-4 to TRBJ1-5, with TRBD1 perhaps the D gene, on 6 matching bases. CDR3 loop: CASSVSAGTQKPQHF. The sequenced DNA: TGTGCCAGCAGTGTGAGTGCCGGGACACAGAAGCCCCAGCATTTT.